The present T cell receptor beta chain was sequenced within a study of T cell repertoires in cytomegalovirus infection. About this clonotype itself: Its antigen is currently unknown.

TCRdb called the reads again in MiXCR, with one record for every CDR3 protein. The data show 150,000 to 200,000 distinct CDR3 sequences, roughly an eighth seen once. This CDR3 has 16 residues. Per the germline V gene, CDR1 is MDHEN and CDR2 is SYDVKM. Deletions cut 3 bases from V and 8 bases from J, with 20 bases between. Notes on the study in general: Accumulated public TCR beta family frequency recognized individuals carrying CMV together with the relevant HLA. Clonotype analysis showed dominance of the ex vivo response by HLA-C-restricted CMV-specific TCR beta clonotypes.

Sequenced: PBMCs. This rearrangement joins TRBV28 to TRBJ2-4; D gene uncertain. The TCR originated in a human donor in good health (CMV status not recorded). Some clones in this sample may be carry-over from other donors' samples. The CDR3 DNA reads TGTGCCAGCAGTTTCCCGCGCGGCCCTGGCCCTCACATTCAGTACTTC. As protein: CASSFPRGPGPHIQYF.